This section outlines one T cell receptor beta chain sequence together with its context. Per germline, CDR1 SGHRS and CDR2 YFSETQ. CDR3 length equals 15 residues. The V gene lost 1 base and the J gene lost 2 bases, with 10 bases spanning the gap. This specimen belongs to a study of early stage breast cancer tumors. Produced via immunoSEQ multiplex PCR; TCRdb's table is partial and in-frame only. This table has fewer than 75,000 clones, more than 60% appearing once. The chain employs TRBV5-1 and TRBJ2-1; D gene unclear. Sequenced: blood. This TCR derives from a person aged 25 to 45 with breast cancer. The DNA of the CDR3 is TGCGCCAGCAGCTTGCCCCGGATGACCTACAATGAGCAGTTCTTC. This encodes CASSLPRMTYNEQFF.